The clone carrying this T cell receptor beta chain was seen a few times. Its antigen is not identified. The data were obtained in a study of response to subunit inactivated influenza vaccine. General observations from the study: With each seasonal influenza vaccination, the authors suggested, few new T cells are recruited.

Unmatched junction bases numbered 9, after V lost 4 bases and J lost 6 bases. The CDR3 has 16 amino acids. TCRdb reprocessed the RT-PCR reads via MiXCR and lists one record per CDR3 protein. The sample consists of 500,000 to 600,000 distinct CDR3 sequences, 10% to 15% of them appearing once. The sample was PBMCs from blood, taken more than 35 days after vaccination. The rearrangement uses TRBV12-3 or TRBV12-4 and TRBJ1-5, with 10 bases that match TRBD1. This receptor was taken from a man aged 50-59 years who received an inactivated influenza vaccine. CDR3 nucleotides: TGTGCCAGCAGTTCAGTACTGGGACAGGGGATTCAGCCCCAGCATTTT. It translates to CASSSVLGQGIQPQHF.